This T cell receptor (beta chain) was identified during a study of blood T cells in healthy people across ages. Regarding the study as a whole: Higher diversity, along with more naive CD4+ cells, distinguished long-lived donors from aged donors.

A second about 7 to 11 cycle PCR used barcoded and J-beta primers. TCRdb analysed the 5' RACE reads with MiXCR anew, one entry per CDR3 protein. This table has almost 300,000 distinct CDR3 sequences, 25% to 30% appearing once. This clonotype came up a few times. Antigen unknown. In terms of origin and age, donors were healthy Caucasian individuals from Russia aged about 6 to 90. Total RNA extraction produced at least 6 micrograms (per sample) for the study. CDR1 is SGHTA and CDR2 is FQGNSA in the germline V gene. V was shortened by 5 bases and J by 6 bases, with 19 bases between the two germline ends. The CDR3 runs 16 residues.

The chain recombines TRBV7-2 with TRBJ2-2, with D possibly TRBD2 on 5 matching bases. The TCR sequence derives from a woman between 70 and 85 years old in good health. The sequenced sample was blood. The CDR3 region is CASSVRTGRRAGELFF. CDR3 bases: TGTGCCAGCAGCGTTCGCACTGGGAGACGGGCCGGGGAGCTGTTTTTT.